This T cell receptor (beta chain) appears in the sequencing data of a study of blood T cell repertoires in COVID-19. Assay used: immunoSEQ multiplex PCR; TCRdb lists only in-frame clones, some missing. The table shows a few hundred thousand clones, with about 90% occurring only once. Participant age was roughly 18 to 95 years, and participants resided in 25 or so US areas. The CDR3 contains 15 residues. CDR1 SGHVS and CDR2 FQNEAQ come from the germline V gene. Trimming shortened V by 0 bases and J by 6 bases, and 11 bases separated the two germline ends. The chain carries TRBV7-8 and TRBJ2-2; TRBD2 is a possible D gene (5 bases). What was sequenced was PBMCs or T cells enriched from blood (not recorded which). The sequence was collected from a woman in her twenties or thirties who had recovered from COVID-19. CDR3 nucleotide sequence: TGTGCCAGCAGCTTAGCACCTCCCGGGGCCGGGGAGCTGTTTTTT. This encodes CASSLAPPGAGELFF.